This T cell receptor (beta chain) is drawn from a study of Graves' ophthalmopathy and Graves' hyperthyroidism. The study's findings and limits: Blood shared most expanded thyroid clonotypes above 0.001 frequency. Between ophthalmopathy and stable hyperthyroidism, a 13-signature model drew a separation with around 88% sensitivity and 75% to 82% specificity.

Trimming took off 1 base at V and 4 bases at J, with 16 bases between the two ends. The germline CDR1 and CDR2 sequences are ENHRY and SYGVKD. The CDR3 extends over 16 amino acids. Scientists amplified the TCR beta CDR3 regions from RNA transcripts. RT-PCR was first run with HTBI primers, then multiplex PCR in a second round. MiXCR was run by TCRdb on the multiplex PCR reads, yielding one entry per CDR3 protein. Here the sample spans hundreds of thousands of distinct CDR3 sequences, around 45% being singletons. About this clonotype itself: Its antigen is undetermined.

The receptor was derived from an adult man with Graves' ophthalmopathy. Sequencing was carried out using peripheral blood. The V gene is TRBV10-3, the J gene TRBJ1-2; maybe TRBD1 (5 bases). The chain's CDR3 is CAISEFSGTVTYGYTF. Here the CDR3 DNA reads TGTGCCATCAGTGAGTTTTCCGGGACGGTCACCTATGGCTACACCTTC.